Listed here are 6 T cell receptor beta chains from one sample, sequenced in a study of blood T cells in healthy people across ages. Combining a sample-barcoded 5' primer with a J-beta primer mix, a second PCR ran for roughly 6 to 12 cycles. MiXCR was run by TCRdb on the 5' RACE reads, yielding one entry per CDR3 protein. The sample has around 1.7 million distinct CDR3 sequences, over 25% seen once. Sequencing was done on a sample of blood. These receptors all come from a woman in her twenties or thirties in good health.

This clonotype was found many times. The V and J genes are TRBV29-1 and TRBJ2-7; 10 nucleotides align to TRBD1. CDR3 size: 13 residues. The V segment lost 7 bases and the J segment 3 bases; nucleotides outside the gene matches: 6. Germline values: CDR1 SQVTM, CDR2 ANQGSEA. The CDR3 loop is CSGTGTGVYEQYF. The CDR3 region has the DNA TGCAGCGGAACCGGGACAGGGGTCTACGAGCAGTACTTC.

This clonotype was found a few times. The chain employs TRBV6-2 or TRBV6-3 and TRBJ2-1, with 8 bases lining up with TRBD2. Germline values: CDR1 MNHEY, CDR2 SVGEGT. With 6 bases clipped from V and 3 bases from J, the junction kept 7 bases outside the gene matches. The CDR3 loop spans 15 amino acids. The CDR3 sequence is CASRPAGVGYNEQFF. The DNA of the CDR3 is TGTGCCAGCAGACCAGCGGGAGTCGGCTACAATGAGCAGTTCTTC.

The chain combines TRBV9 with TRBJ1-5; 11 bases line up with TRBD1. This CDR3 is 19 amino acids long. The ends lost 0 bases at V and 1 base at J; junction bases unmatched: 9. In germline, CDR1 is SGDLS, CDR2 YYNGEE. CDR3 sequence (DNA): TGTGCCAGCAGCGTAGGGGCCGGACAGGGGGCTTCAAGCAATCAGCCCCAGCATTTT. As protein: CASSVGAGQGASSNQPQHF.

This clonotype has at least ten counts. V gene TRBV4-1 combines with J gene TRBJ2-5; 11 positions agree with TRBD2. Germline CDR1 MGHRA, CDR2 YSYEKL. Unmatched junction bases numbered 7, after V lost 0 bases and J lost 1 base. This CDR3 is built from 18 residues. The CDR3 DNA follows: TGCGCCAGCAGCCAAGAACCGCCGACTAGCGGGGTCCAAGAGACCCAGTACTTC. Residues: CASSQEPPTSGVQETQYF.

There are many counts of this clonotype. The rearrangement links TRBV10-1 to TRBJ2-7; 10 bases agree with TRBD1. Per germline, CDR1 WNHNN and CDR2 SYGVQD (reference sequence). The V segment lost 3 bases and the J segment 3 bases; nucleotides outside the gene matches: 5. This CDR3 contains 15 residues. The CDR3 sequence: CASSERTGGFYEQYF. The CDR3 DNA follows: TGCGCCAGCAGTGAACGGACAGGGGGGTTCTACGAGCAGTACTTC.

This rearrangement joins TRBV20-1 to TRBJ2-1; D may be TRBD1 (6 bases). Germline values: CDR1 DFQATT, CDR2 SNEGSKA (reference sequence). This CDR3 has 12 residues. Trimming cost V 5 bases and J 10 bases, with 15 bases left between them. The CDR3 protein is CSAPTGTYEQFF. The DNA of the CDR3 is TGCAGTGCTCCAACAGGGACCTACGAGCAGTTCTTC.